This T cell receptor beta chain was recovered during a study of neurological immune-mediated disorders. 5'RACE with 10-nucleotide random UMIs generated the cDNA. In each sequencing run, over 180 million TCR-beta sequences were generated from 15-18 subjects. TCRdb analysed the 5' RACE reads with MiXCR anew, one entry per CDR3 protein. The sample gives tens of thousands of distinct CDR3 sequences, about 9.5% of which show up once; 1.7% is in the top ten. Regarding the study as a whole: None of the CDR3 amino acid sequences of expanded clones were shared across subjects, and this suggested private repertoires in all groups.

The unsorted libraries had their origin in 2 million PBMCs stored at -80 C. At least ten counts were recorded for this clonotype. Its antigen is still unknown. With 1 base removed from V and 2 bases from J, the gap between germline ends came to 10 bases. Germline loops: CDR1 SGHRS, CDR2 YFSETQ. CDR3 size: 15 residues. Sequencing was carried out using PBMCs. The clonotype originates from a man aged 50-59 years in good health. The V gene is TRBV5-1, the J gene TRBJ2-1, with D perhaps TRBD2 (6 bases). Here the CDR3 reads CASSLSGEAYNEQFF. The CDR3 region has the DNA TGCGCCAGCAGCTTGTCGGGAGAGGCCTACAATGAGCAGTTCTTC.